Listed below are T cell receptor beta chains from one sample, sequenced in a study of immune evolution from preneoplasia to lung adenocarcinoma. The assay was immunoSEQ multiplex PCR, and TCRdb's table has in-frame clones only and misses some. This sample has about 6,300 clones, with approximately 83% found just once. Sequencing was performed on FFPE lung adenocarcinoma in situ tissue. The receptors come from an older donor with lung adenocarcinoma. CDR3s include the opening cysteine and the closing phenylalanine or tryptophan. D genes are given only for firm matches.

v_gene	d_gene	j_gene	CDR3aa
TRBV2	NA	TRBJ1-1	CASRKTRDTTIEAFF
TRBV28	NA	TRBJ1-2	CASSLGPNYGYTF
TRBV25-1	NA	TRBJ1-6	CASSDGRRSYNSPLHF
TRBV5-4	TRBD2	TRBJ2-2	CASSLGLARNTGELFF
TRBV6-5	TRBD1	TRBJ2-1	CASWDRLNEQFF
TRBV6-1	NA	TRBJ1-4	CASRRDGGNEKLFF
TRBV9	TRBD2	TRBJ2-1	CASSGSGSAHNEQFF
TRBV19	NA	TRBJ1-5	CASNDDGGLGNQPQHF
TRBV9	NA	TRBJ2-3	CASSAGAGHRTDTQYF
TRBV6-1	NA	TRBJ1-2	CASSENLRYGYTF
TRBV2	NA	TRBJ2-1	CASSLAARFNEQFF
TRBV10-3	TRBD1	TRBJ2-7	CAISREDRGREQYF
TRBV6-5	TRBD1	TRBJ1-2	CASSYSSGGYGYTF
TRBV4-1	NA	TRBJ2-5	CASSRGAFQETQYF
TRBV18	TRBD2	TRBJ2-3	CASSPTSGTDTQYF
TRBV29-1	NA	TRBJ1-1	CSVVLKGGAEAFF